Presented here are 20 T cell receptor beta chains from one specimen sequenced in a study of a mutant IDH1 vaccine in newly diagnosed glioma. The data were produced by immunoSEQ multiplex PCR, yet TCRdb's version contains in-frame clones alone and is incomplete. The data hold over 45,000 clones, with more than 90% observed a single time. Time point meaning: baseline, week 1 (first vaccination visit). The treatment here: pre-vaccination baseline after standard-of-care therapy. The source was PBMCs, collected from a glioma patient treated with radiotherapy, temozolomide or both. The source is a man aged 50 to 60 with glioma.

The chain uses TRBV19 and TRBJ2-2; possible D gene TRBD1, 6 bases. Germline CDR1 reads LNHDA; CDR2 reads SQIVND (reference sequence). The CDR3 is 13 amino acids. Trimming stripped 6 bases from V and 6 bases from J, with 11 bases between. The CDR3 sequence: CASSLEGAGELFF. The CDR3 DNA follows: TGTGCCAGTAGCCTTGAGGGGGCCGGGGAGCTGTTTTTT.

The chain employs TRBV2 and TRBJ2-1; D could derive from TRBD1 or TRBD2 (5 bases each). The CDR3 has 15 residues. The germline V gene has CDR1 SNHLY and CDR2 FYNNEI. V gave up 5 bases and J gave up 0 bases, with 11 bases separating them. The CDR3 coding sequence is TGTGCCAGCAGTCCCCAGGGAGTCTCCTACAATGAGCAGTTCTTC. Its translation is CASSPQGVSYNEQFF.

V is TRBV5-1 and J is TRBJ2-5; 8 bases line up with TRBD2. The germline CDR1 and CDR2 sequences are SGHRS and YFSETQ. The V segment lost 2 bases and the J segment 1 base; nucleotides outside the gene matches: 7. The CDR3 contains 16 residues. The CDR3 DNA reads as TGCGCCAGCAGCTTTTACCCGAGCGGGAGCCAAGAGACCCAGTACTTC. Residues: CASSFYPSGSQETQYF.

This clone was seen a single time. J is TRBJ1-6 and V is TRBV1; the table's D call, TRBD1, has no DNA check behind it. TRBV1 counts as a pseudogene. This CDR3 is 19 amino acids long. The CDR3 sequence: CTSSQDRVSSLDRDSPLHF. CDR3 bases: TGCACCAGCAGCCAAGATCGGGTTTCGTCTTTGGACAGGGATTCACCCCTCCACTTT.

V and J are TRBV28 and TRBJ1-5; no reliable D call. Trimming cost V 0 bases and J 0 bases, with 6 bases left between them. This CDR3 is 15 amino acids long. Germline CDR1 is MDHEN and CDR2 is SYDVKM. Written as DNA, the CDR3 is TGTGCCAGCAGTTTATGGGGCTCTAGCAATCAGCCCCAGCATTTT. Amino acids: CASSLWGSSNQPQHF.

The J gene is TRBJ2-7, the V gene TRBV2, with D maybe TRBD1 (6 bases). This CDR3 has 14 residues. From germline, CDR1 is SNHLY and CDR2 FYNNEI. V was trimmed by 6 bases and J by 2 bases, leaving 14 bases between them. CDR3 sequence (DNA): TGTGCCAGCAGGTCACCAGGGGACCCCTACGAGCAGTACTTC. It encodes CASRSPGDPYEQYF.

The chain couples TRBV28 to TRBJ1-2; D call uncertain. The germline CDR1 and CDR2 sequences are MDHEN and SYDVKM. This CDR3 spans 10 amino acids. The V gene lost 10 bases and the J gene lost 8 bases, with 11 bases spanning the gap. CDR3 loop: CATLARGYTF. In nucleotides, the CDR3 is TGTGCCACCCTGGCTAGGGGCTACACCTTC.

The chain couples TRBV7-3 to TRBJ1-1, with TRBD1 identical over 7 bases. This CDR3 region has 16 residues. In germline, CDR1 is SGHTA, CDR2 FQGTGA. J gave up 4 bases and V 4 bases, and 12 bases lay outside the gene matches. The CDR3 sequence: CASSSLTGTGGTEAFF. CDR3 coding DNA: TGTGCCAGCAGCTCTCTGACAGGGACCGGGGGCACTGAAGCTTTCTTT.

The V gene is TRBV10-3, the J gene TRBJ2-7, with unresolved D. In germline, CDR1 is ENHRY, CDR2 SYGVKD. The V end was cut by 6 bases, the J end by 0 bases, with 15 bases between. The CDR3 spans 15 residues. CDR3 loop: CAIRASATSSYEQYF. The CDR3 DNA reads TGTGCCATCAGGGCTTCAGCAACAAGCTCCTACGAGCAGTACTTC.

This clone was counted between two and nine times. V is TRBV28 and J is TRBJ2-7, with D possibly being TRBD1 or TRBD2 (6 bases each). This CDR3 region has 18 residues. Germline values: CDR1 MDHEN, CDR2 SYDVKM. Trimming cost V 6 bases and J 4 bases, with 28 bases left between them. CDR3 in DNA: TGTGCCAGCAGCCGCACGGGGGCAGGGGTTTCTCCCCTATACGAGCAGTACTTC. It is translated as CASSRTGAGVSPLYEQYF. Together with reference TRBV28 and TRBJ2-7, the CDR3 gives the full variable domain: DVKVTQSSRYLVKRTGEKVFLECVQDMDHENMFWYRQDPGLGLRLIYFSYDVKMKEKGDIPEGYSVSREKKERFSLILESASTNQTSMYLCASSRTGAGVSPLYEQYFGPGTRLTVT.

Written as DNA, the CDR3 is TGTGCCAGCAGGGGAACAGGGGGCGCGAATACGCAGTATTTT. Encoded protein: CASRGTGGANTQYF. The V and J genes are TRBV28 and TRBJ2-3; TRBD1 matches at 9 bases. J gave up 7 bases and V 6 bases, and 8 bases lay outside the gene matches. The CDR3 runs to 14 residues. CDR1 is MDHEN and CDR2 is SYDVKM in the germline V gene.

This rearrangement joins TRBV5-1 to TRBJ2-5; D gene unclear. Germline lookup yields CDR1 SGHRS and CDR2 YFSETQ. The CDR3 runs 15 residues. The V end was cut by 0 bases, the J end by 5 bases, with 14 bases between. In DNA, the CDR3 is TGCGCCAGCAGCTTGGGGGTGGACCTTAGGGAGACCCAGTACTTC. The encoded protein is CASSLGVDLRETQYF.

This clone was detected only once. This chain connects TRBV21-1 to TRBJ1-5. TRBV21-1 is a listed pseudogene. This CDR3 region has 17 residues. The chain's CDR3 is CASSKASGPQARQPQHF. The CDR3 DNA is TGTGCCAGCAGCAAAGCGTCCGGGCCCCAGGCCCGACAGCCCCAGCATTTT.

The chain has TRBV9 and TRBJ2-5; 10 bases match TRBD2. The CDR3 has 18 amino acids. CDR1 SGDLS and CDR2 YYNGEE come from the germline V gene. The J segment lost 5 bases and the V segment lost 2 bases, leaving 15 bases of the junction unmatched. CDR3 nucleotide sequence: TGTGCCAGCAGCGTCTCGATAAGCGGGAGGGCGAAAGGGGAGACCCAGTACTTC. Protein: CASSVSISGRAKGETQYF. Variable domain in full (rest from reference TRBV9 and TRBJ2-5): DSGVTQTPKHLITATGQRVTLRCSPRSGDLSVYWYQQSLDQGLQFLIQYYNGEERAKGNILERFSAQQFPDLHSELNLSSLELGDSALYFCASSVSISGRAKGETQYFGPGTRLLVL.

This CDR3 reads CASSLVYGYTF. CDR3 coding DNA: TGTGCCAGCAGCTTGGTCTATGGCTACACCTTC. The chain links TRBV5-8 to TRBJ1-2; no clear D gene. This CDR3 region has 11 residues. V was trimmed by 0 bases and J by 4 bases, leaving 1 base between them. Germline assignment: CDR1 SGHTS and CDR2 YDEGEE.

Here the CDR3 reads CASSYSLGNTQYF. The DNA of the CDR3 is TGTGCCAGCAGTTACTCGTTAGGGAATACGCAGTATTTT. The gene calls are TRBV6-6 and TRBJ2-3, with D uncertain. The CDR3 totals 13 residues. V lost 0 bases and J lost 7, with 8 bases in between. The germline gives CDR1 MNHNY, CDR2 SVGAGI (reference sequence).

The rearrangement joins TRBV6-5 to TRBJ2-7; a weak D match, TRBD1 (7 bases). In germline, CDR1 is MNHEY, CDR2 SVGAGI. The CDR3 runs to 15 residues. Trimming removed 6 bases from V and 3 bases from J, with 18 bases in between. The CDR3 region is CASRQERAGGYEQYF. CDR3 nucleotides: TGTGCCAGCAGACAGGAGCGGGCAGGGGGCTACGAGCAGTACTTC.

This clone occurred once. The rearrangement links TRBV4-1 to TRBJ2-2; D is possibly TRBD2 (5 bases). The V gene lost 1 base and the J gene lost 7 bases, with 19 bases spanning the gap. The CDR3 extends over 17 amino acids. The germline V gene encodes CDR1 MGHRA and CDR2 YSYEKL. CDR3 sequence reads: CASSQGDPMRESGELFF. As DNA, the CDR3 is TGCGCCAGCAGCCAAGGAGACCCTATGAGGGAAAGCGGGGAGCTGTTTTTT.

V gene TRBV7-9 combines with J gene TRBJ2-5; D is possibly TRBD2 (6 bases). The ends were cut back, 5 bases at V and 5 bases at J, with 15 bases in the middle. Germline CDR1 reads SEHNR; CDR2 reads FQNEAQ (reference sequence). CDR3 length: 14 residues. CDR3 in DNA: TGTGCCAGCAGCCGGACGGGAGTGGGGGAGACCCAGTACTTC. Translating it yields CASSRTGVGETQYF.

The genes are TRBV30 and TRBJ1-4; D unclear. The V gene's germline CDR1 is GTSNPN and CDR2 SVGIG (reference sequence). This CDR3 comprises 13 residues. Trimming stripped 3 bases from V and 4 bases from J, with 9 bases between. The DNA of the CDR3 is TGTGCCTGGAGGAGGGCCTTTAATGAAAAACTGTTTTTT. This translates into CAWRRAFNEKLFF.